The 10 T cell receptor beta chains below all came from one sample that was sequenced in a study of T cell responses to AZD1222 COVID-19 vaccine (dated by TCRdb to the early 2020s). The library came from the immunoSEQ multiplex PCR assay. TCRdb stores this immuneACCESS table with in-frame sequences only. Part of the clones is absent; in the studies checked, under half of the shortfall reflects unresolved V genes, and no reason is known for the rest. The sample profile shows about 70,000 clones; roughly 85% of them were found once. The ten largest clones add up to 20% of the sample. The time point label here, explained by the study, means: baseline before first vaccination. This sample comprised peripheral blood, obtained on day 0 of AZD1222 vaccination. These TCRs come from an adult in good health.

This clone was seen only a few times. The chain carries TRBV7-2 and TRBJ2-3; D is unclear. Between the trimmed V and J ends, which lost 5 bases and 6 bases, there was a span of 15 bases. CDR1 and CDR2 (germline): SGHTA, FQGNSA. There are 14 residues in the CDR3. CDR3 sequence: CASSGRRVGDTQYF. CDR3 DNA sequence: TGTGCCAGCAGCGGAAGAAGGGTAGGCGATACGCAGTATTTT.

The CDR3 DNA reads as TGTGCCATCACCGGGACTACAAATTCACCCCTCCACTTT. It yields the protein CAITGTTNSPLHF. This chain joins TRBV10-3 and TRBJ1-6, with D possibly being TRBD1 (5 bases). The CDR3 length is 13 residues. Looked up from germline, CDR1 is ENHRY and CDR2 is SYGVKD. Trimming removed 7 bases from V and 7 bases from J, with 11 bases in between.

This chain connects TRBV11-3 to TRBJ2-1; 10 positions agree with TRBD2. CDR1 is SGHNT, CDR2 YENEEA, per germline. J lost 4 bases, V lost 5 bases, and 8 bases had no gene match. The CDR3 runs 16 residues. The CDR3: CASSPPLAGPYNEQFF. CDR3 nucleotide sequence: TGTGCCAGCAGCCCTCCACTAGCGGGGCCTTACAATGAGCAGTTCTTC.

The table lists this clone with a count of one. V usage is TRBV7-9 and J usage is TRBJ1-1; D not resolved. The germline CDR1 and CDR2 sequences are SEHNR and FQNEAQ (reference sequence). Trimming removed 5 bases from V and 0 bases from J, with 10 bases in between. The CDR3 extends over 14 amino acids. CDR3 coding DNA: TGTGCCAGCAGCCTAGAGGCGGTGAACACTGAAGCTTTCTTT. Translating it yields CASSLEAVNTEAFF. Supplemented by reference TRBV7-9 and TRBJ1-1, the full variable domain reads DTGVSQNPRHKITKRGQNVTFRCDPISEHNRLYWYRQTLGQGPEFLTYFQNEAQLEKSRLLSDRFSAERPKGSFSTLEIQRTEQGDSAMYLCASSLEAVNTEAFFGQGTRLTVV.

This clone was detected only a few times. The chain recombines TRBV10-3 with TRBJ1-2, with D unclear. The germline V and J ends were trimmed by 4 bases and 6 bases, with 12 bases remaining between them. The germline gives CDR1 ENHRY, CDR2 SYGVKD. The CDR3 is 13 amino acids. DNA of the CDR3: TGTGCCATCAGTGTAGACCCGGCGGATGGCTACACCTTC. Residues: CAISVDPADGYTF.

The rearrangement joins TRBV29-1 to TRBJ1-6; perhaps TRBD1 as D (5 bases). This CDR3 has 13 residues. Germline CDR1 reads SQVTM; CDR2 reads ANQGSEA. V was clipped by 6 bases and J by 0 bases, with 6 bases between them. This CDR3 reads CSVRASYNSPLHF. The DNA for the CDR3 is TGCAGCGTCAGGGCCTCCTATAATTCACCCCTCCACTTT. Full variable domain (outside the CDR3, taken from reference TRBV29-1 and TRBJ1-6): SAVISQKPSRDICQRGTSLTIQCQVDSQVTMMFWYRQQPGQSLTLIATANQGSEATYESGFVIDKFPISRPNLTFSTLTVSNMSPEDSSIYLCSVRASYNSPLHFGNGTRLTVT.

The count of this clone is one. This rearrangement joins TRBV7-8 to TRBJ1-1, with 7 bases lining up with TRBD1. Germline V CDR1 and CDR2: SGHVS, FQNEAQ. The ends lost 5 bases at V and 3 bases at J; junction bases unmatched: 6. CDR3 size: 14 residues. CDR3 region: CASSPGDSYTEAFF. CDR3 DNA: TGTGCCAGCAGCCCGGGGGACAGTTACACTGAAGCTTTCTTT.

The gene calls are TRBV5-1 and TRBJ2-7; D not resolved. Germline V CDR1 and CDR2: SGHRS, YFSETQ. The CDR3 sequence is 13 residues long. V was trimmed by 0 bases and J by 5 bases, leaving 9 bases between them. CDR3: CASSLARLHEQYF. The CDR3 nucleotides read TGCGCCAGCAGCTTGGCCCGTCTGCACGAGCAGTACTTC.

This sequence joins TRBV5-1 and TRBJ2-3, with 13 bases that match TRBD2. The CDR3 is 16 residues long. Looked up from germline, CDR1 is SGHRS and CDR2 is YFSETQ. The V and J ends lost 5 bases and 6 bases, in that order; junction bases with no gene match: 9. The CDR3 is CASSLGLAGLGDTQYF. DNA of the CDR3: TGCGCCAGCAGTCTGGGACTAGCGGGATTAGGGGATACGCAGTATTTT.

The chain has TRBV29-1 and TRBJ1-1; 7 bases are shared with TRBD1. Trimming took 7 bases from V and 2 from J; bases not matched to a gene: 10. The CDR3 spans 14 residues. Germline values: CDR1 SQVTM, CDR2 ANQGSEA. Here the CDR3 reads CSALTGTVNTEAFF. The CDR3 region has the DNA TGCAGCGCCCTAACCGGGACAGTCAACACTGAAGCTTTCTTT.